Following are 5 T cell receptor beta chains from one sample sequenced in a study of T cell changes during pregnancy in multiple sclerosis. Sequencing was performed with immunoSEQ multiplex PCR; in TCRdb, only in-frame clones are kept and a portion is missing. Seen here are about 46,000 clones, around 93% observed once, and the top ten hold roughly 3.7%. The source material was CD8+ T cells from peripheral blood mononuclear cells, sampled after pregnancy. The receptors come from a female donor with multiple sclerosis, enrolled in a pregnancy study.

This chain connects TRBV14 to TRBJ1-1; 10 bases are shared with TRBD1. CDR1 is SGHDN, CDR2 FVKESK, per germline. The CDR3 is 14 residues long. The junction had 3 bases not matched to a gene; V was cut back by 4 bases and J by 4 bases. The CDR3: CASSLRTGGTEAFF. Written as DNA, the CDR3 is TGTGCCAGCAGCCTCCGGACAGGGGGCACTGAAGCTTTCTTT.

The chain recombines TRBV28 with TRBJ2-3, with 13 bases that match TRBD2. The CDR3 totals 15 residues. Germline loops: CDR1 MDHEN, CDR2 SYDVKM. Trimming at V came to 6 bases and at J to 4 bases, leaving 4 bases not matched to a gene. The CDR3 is CASRVLAGGSDTQYF. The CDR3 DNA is TGTGCCAGCAGGGTACTAGCGGGAGGGTCAGATACGCAGTATTTT.

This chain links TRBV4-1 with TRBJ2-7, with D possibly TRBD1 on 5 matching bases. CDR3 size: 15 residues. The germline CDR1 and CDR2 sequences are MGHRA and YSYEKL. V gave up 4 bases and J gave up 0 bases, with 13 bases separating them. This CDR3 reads CASSPLTASSYEQYF. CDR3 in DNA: TGCGCCAGCAGCCCGCTGACAGCGAGCTCCTACGAGCAGTACTTC.

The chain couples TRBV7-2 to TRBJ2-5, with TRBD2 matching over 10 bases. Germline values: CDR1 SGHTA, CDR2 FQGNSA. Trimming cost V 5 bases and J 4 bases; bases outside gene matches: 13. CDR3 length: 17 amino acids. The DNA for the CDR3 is TGTGCCAGCAGCCCCGGTAAGCGGGGGGGCCTCGGAGAGACCCAGTACTTC. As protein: CASSPGKRGGLGETQYF. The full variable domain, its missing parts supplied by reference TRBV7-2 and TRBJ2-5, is GAGVSQSPSNKVTEKGKDVELRCDPISGHTALYWYRQSLGQGLEFLIYFQGNSAPDKSGLPSDRFSAERTGGSVSTLTIQRTQQEDSAVYLCASSPGKRGGLGETQYFGPGTRLLVL.

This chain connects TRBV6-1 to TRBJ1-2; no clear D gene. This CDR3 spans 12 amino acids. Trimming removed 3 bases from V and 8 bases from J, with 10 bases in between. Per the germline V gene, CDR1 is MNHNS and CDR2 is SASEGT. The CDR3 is CASSDLGQGYTF. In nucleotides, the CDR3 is TGTGCCAGCAGTGACCTTGGGCAGGGCTACACCTTC.